Below are 10 T cell receptor beta chains sequenced from a single sample in a study of blood T cell repertoires in COVID-19. Sequencing was performed with immunoSEQ multiplex PCR; in TCRdb, only in-frame clones are kept and a portion is missing. The profile shows roughly 190,000 clones, 70% to 90% of them singletons. Specimen: peripheral blood. The receptor set was obtained from a man aged 60 to 69 with active or convalescent COVID-19.

The chain uses TRBV24-1 and TRBJ2-5, with TRBD2 matching over 12 bases. J gave up 1 base and V 4 bases, and 6 bases lay outside the gene matches. The CDR3 runs 17 residues. Germline loops: CDR1 KGHDR, CDR2 SFDVKD. The CDR3 protein is CATSDSGLAGIQETQYF. The CDR3 DNA is TGTGCCACCAGTGACTCCGGACTAGCGGGGATCCAAGAGACCCAGTACTTC.

This chain links TRBV3-1 (or the pseudogene TRBV3-2) with TRBJ2-7, with 11 bases that match TRBD2. This CDR3 has 17 residues. Germline V gives CDR1 LGHDT, CDR2 YNNKEL (reference sequence). The V and J ends lost 4 bases and 3 bases, in that order; junction bases with no gene match: 11. CDR3 sequence reads: CASSRSGLAGSGYEQYF. The CDR3, as DNA: TGTGCCAGCAGCCGTTCAGGACTAGCGGGTTCTGGCTACGAGCAGTACTTC.

This chain links TRBV19 with TRBJ2-5; a possible D gene is TRBD2 (7 bases). The CDR3 has 17 residues. Trimming shortened V by 2 bases and J by 5 bases, and 21 bases separated the two germline ends. In germline, CDR1 is LNHDA, CDR2 SQIVND (reference sequence). CDR3 in DNA: TGTGCCAGTAGTATAAATTCAGGGAGGGGGAGAGGGGAGACCCAGTACTTC. Protein sequence: CASSINSGRGRGETQYF.

The chain combines TRBV5-1 with TRBJ2-3, with TRBD2 identical over 8 bases. The trim removed 4 bases at V and 4 bases at J, leaving 5 bases unmatched. The germline CDR1 and CDR2 sequences are SGHRS and YFSETQ. The CDR3 length is 14 residues. CDR3: CASSTGTRADTQYF. The CDR3 DNA reads TGCGCCAGCAGCACCGGGACTAGAGCAGATACGCAGTATTTT.

V gene TRBV6-6 combines with J gene TRBJ2-7, with TRBD1 matching 11 bases. The CDR3 length is 14 residues. V was pared by 5 bases and J by 4 bases, with 4 bases of the junction left unmatched. The germline gives CDR1 MNHNY, CDR2 SVGAGI (reference sequence). The DNA for the CDR3 is TGTGCCAGCAGTAAGGGACAGGGGGGTTACGAGCAGTACTTC. Its protein product is CASSKGQGGYEQYF.

The rearrangement links TRBV19 to TRBJ1-6, with TRBD1 matching over 9 bases. The ends lost 3 bases at V and 8 bases at J; junction bases unmatched: 8. Germline CDR1 and CDR2: LNHDA and SQIVND (reference sequence). The CDR3 extends over 16 amino acids. Here the CDR3 reads CASSISSGQGYSPLHF. CDR3 DNA: TGTGCCAGTAGTATCTCTTCGGGACAGGGATATTCACCCCTCCACTTT. Looking up the rest from reference TRBV19 and TRBJ1-6 gives the full variable domain: DGGITQSPKYLFRKEGQNVTLSCEQNLNHDAMYWYRQDPGQGLRLIYYSQIVNDFQKGDIAEGYSVSREKKESFPLTVTSAQKNPTAFYLCASSISSGQGYSPLHFGNGTRLTVT.

The rearrangement joins TRBV18 to TRBJ2-5, with TRBD1 matching over 7 bases. V was clipped by 3 bases and J by 4 bases; unmatched bases: 2. Per the germline V gene, CDR1 is KGHSH and CDR2 is LQKENI. This CDR3 has 13 residues. CDR3 loop: CASSPRQGETQYF. The CDR3 DNA reads TGTGCCAGCTCACCGCGACAGGGAGAGACCCAGTACTTC. Variable domain in full (rest from reference TRBV18 and TRBJ2-5): NAGVMQNPRHLVRRRGQEARLRCSPMKGHSHVYWYRQLPEEGLKFMVYLQKENIIDESGMPKERFSAEFPKEGPSILRIQQVVRGDSAAYFCASSPRQGETQYFGPGTRLLVL.

This clone was seen a handful of times. The chain joins TRBV15 to TRBJ1-3; D not certain. CDR1 is LNHNV, CDR2 YYDKDF, per germline (reference sequence). V was cut by 0 bases and J by 0 bases, with 15 bases left in between. This CDR3 is built from 18 residues. CDR3 DNA: TGTGCCACCAGCAGAGATTCGGGATTAGAGTTCTCTGGAAACACCATATATTTT. Translated: CATSRDSGLEFSGNTIYF.

This clone was seen once. At the DNA level, this CDR3 is encoded by other sequences in the same sample as well. The chain is built from TRBV3-1 (or the pseudogene TRBV3-2) and TRBJ1-1; D is uncertain. Between the trimmed V and J ends, which lost 2 bases and 0 bases, there was a span of 4 bases. Per germline, CDR1 LGHDT and CDR2 YNNKEL (reference sequence). CDR3 size: 13 residues. The CDR3, as DNA: TGTGCCAGCAGCCAAACAGTGAACACTGAAGCTTTCTTT. This encodes CASSQTVNTEAFF.

J is TRBJ2-1 and V is TRBV7-8, with 10 bases fitting TRBD1. Germline CDR1 is SGHVS and CDR2 is FQNEAQ. CDR3 size: 14 residues. V lost 5 bases to trimming and J lost 7 bases; unmatched junction nucleotides: 5. CDR3 sequence: CASSIRDRGNEQFF. Written as DNA, the CDR3 is TGTGCCAGCAGCATCCGGGACAGGGGAAATGAGCAGTTCTTC.